This T cell receptor beta chain was identified during a study of a mutant IDH1 vaccine in newly diagnosed glioma. Overall study context: Patients arrived already treated with radiotherapy, temozolomide, or both, most having had both.

Comment on this clone: The antigen remains undetermined.

V shed 3 bases and J shed 6 bases, with 15 bases lying between them. Germline CDR1 MNHNS, CDR2 SASEGT. The CDR3 has 14 amino acids. Only in-frame clones appear in the TCRdb table, and some are missing; sequencing was by immunoSEQ multiplex PCR. The sample lists tens of thousands of clones; over 70% were seen once. Time point denoted: week 47, end of study. In the vaccine, a single dose held 300 ug of the mutant IDH1 20-mer peptide, along with topical imiquimod. There were eight vaccinations for patients, given in weeks 1, 3, 5, 7, 11, 15, 19 and 23. Material: PBMCs, obtained from a glioma patient whose treatment included an IDH1 peptide vaccine. This receptor was obtained from a man between 45 and 60 years old with glioma. The chain carries TRBV6-1 and TRBJ2-7, with a possible D match to TRBD1 (5 bases). The CDR3 DNA sequence: TGTGCCAGCAGTGAGATCCGGCTGGGGCCCGAGCAGTACTTC. Residues: CASSEIRLGPEQYF.